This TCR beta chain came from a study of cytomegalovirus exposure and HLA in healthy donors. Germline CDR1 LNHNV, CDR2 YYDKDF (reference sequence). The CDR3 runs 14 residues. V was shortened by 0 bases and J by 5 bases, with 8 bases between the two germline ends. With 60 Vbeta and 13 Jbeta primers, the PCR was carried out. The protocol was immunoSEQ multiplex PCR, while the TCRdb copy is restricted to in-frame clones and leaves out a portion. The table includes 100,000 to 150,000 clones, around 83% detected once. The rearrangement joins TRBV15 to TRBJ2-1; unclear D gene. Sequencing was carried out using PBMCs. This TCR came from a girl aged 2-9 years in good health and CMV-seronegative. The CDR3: CATSRESRDNEQFF. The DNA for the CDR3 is TGTGCCACCAGCAGAGAGTCCCGAGACAATGAGCAGTTCTTC.